The 25 T cell receptor gamma chains given below trace back to one sample, sequenced in a study of Vδ1+ human thymocytes. Study findings and constraints: Highly polyclonal TRG and TRD repertoires with Gaussian CDR3 length distributions appeared in thymus.

For these TCRs, the target antigens are not known. Sequences come from RNA converted to cDNA by reverse transcription. Pooled V-gene forward primers with one constant-region reverse primer generated the CDR3 amplicons by multiplex PCR. TCRdb re-processed the multiplex PCR reads using CATT. The data show 25,000 to 35,000 gamma-chain clones, about a fifth seen once. Input material: Vdelta1+ gamma-delta thymocytes from the thymus. Noted subset: FACS-sorted CD3+ TCRalphabeta- TCRVdelta1+ TCRVdelta2- thymocytes. The receptors were sampled from a boy younger than two who had congenital heart surgery.

This clone was counted between two and nine times. Other DNA sequences in this specimen translate into the identical CDR3. This chain links TRGV2 with TRGJ1 or TRGJ2. Losses at the gene ends were 0 bases for V and 10 bases for J; bases not matched to a gene: 6. Germline CDR1 and CDR2: EGSNGY and YDSYNSKV. This CDR3 has 12 amino acids. The CDR3 region is CATWDGRRKKLF. DNA for the CDR3: TGTGCCACCTGGGACGGGCGTAGGAAGAAACTCTTT.

This chain joins TRGV3 and TRGJ1 or TRGJ2. The junction had 15 bases not matched to a gene; V was cut back by 4 bases and J by 12 bases. The CDR3 totals 13 residues. Germline V lookup: CDR1 VTNTFY, CDR2 YDVSTARD (reference sequence). CDR3 coding DNA: TGTGCCACCTGGGAGGAGCCCTTAATAAGGAAACTCTTT. This codes for CATWEEPLIRKLF.

This chain links TRGV5 with TRGJP2. Germline assignment: CDR1 VINAFY and CDR2 YDVSNSKD. J was trimmed by 11 bases and V by 0 bases; bases with no gene match: 9. This CDR3 is built from 14 residues. CDR3 in DNA: TGTGCCACCTGGGACAGGCGGGGGGGGTGGATCAAGACGTTT. Translation: CATWDRRGGWIKTF.

The chain couples TRGV9 to TRGJ1 or TRGJ2. V shed 3 bases and J 1 base; nucleotides not matched to a gene: 9. From germline, CDR1 is GITISATS and CDR2 ISYDGTV (reference sequence). The CDR3 sequence is 15 residues long. The CDR3: CALWELTLNYYKKLF. Here the CDR3 DNA reads TGTGCCTTGTGGGAGTTAACTTTAAATTATTATAAGAAACTCTTT.

The rearrangement joins TRGV4 to TRGJP1. With V trimmed by 2 bases and J by 2 bases, 5 bases remained unmatched. Germline V gene sequence: CDR1 EGSTGY, CDR2 YDSYTSSV. This CDR3 contains 15 residues. The CDR3 DNA follows: TGTGCCACCTGGGATGCTCAAACCACTGGTTGGTTCAAGATATTT. Its protein product is CATWDAQTTGWFKIF.

This clone was seen a handful of times. The chain combines TRGV9 with TRGJ1 or TRGJ2. The CDR3 is made up of 13 amino acids. V gave up 4 bases and J gave up 7 bases; unmatched junction bases: 10. Germline values: CDR1 GITISATS, CDR2 ISYDGTV (reference sequence). Here the CDR3 reads CALWDPKGYKKLF. The CDR3 coding sequence is TGTGCCTTGTGGGATCCGAAGGGGTATAAGAAACTCTTT.

The genes are TRGV2 and TRGJ1 or TRGJ2. Germline V gives CDR1 EGSNGY, CDR2 YDSYNSKV. The CDR3 spans 14 residues. The junction had 8 bases not matched to a gene; V was cut back by 1 base and J by 5 bases. DNA of the CDR3: TGTGCCACCTGGGACGGCCGGGGGGATTATAAGAAACTCTTT. Translated: CATWDGRGDYKKLF.

The V call is TRGV9, the J call TRGJ1 or TRGJ2. The CDR3 length is 11 residues. Trimming removed 5 bases from V and 9 bases from J; junction bases left unmatched: 7. The germline V gene has CDR1 GITISATS and CDR2 ISYDGTV (reference sequence). CDR3 in amino acids: CALWAFCKKLF. The DNA for the CDR3 is TGTGCCTTGTGGGCTTTCTGTAAGAAACTCTTT.

This clone has only a few counts. The chain links TRGV5 to TRGJ1 or TRGJ2. The CDR3 is 10 residues long. V was clipped by 3 bases and J by 12 bases; unmatched bases: 5. Per germline, CDR1 VINAFY and CDR2 YDVSNSKD. CDR3 residues: CATWDFGKLF. CDR3 coding DNA: TGTGCCACCTGGGACTTCGGGAAACTCTTT.

This clone was seen a few times. The J gene is TRGJP2, the V gene TRGV8. V shed 1 base, J shed 2 bases, and the junction held 4 bases outside the gene matches. The CDR3 is made up of 15 amino acids. Germline V gene data show CDR1 as VENAVY and CDR2 as YDSYNSRV. CDR3 residues: CATWDRQSSDWIKTF. The CDR3 bases are TGTGCCACCTGGGATAGACAGAGTAGTGATTGGATCAAGACGTTT.

The chain recombines TRGV8 with TRGJP2. The CDR3 is 15 amino acids. Germline V lookup: CDR1 VENAVY, CDR2 YDSYNSRV. The ends lost 5 bases at V and 6 bases at J; junction bases unmatched: 12. In DNA form, the CDR3 reads TGTGCCACCTGGGTCTTTTTTGGGGGTGATTGGATCAAGACGTTT. This translates into CATWVFFGGDWIKTF.

This clone was seen only a few times. The chain couples TRGV9 to TRGJ1 or TRGJ2. The germline gives CDR1 GITISATS, CDR2 ISYDGTV (reference sequence). The CDR3 length is 14 residues. V trimming: 0 bases; J trimming: 6 bases; junction bases outside the gene matches: 8. CDR3 sequence (DNA): TGTGCCTTGTGGGAGGTGTATTACTCTTATAAGAAACTCTTT. Translation gives CALWEVYYSYKKLF.

This clone has only a few counts. Different DNA sequences within this sample yield the same CDR3. This chain joins TRGV2 and TRGJ1 or TRGJ2. CDR3 size: 14 residues. Losses at the gene ends were 2 bases for V and 1 base for J; bases not matched to a gene: 5. Per the germline V gene, CDR1 is EGSNGY and CDR2 is YDSYNSKV. This CDR3 is CATWDATNYYKKLF. The DNA for the CDR3 is TGTGCCACCTGGGACGCCACTAATTATTATAAGAAACTCTTT.

A word on this clone: The junction and the germline gene differ at one end; a read error may be behind it. V and J are TRGV2 and TRGJ1 or TRGJ2. Germline V gives CDR1 EGSNGY, CDR2 YDSYNSKV. The CDR3 loop spans 13 amino acids. CDR3: CASWDGRGYKKLF. The DNA of the CDR3 is TGTGCCTCCTGGGACGGGCGAGGGTATAAGAAACTCTTT.

This clone showed up just a few times. The gene calls are TRGV8 and TRGJ1 or TRGJ2. The junction had 4 bases not matched to a gene; V was cut back by 1 base and J by 7 bases. Looked up from germline, CDR1 is VENAVY and CDR2 is YDSYNSRV. The CDR3 totals 12 residues. This chain's CDR3 is CATWDSGYKKLF. CDR3 bases: TGTGCCACCTGGGATAGTGGCTATAAGAAACTCTTT.

This clone showed up just a few times. The rearrangement uses TRGV5 and TRGJP2. V gave up 0 bases and J gave up 6 bases; unmatched junction bases: 10. The germline V gene encodes CDR1 VINAFY and CDR2 YDVSNSKD. This CDR3 region has 16 residues. CDR3 in DNA: TGTGCCACCTGGGACAGGCTGGAGAGCGGTGATTGGATCAAGACGTTT. Protein sequence: CATWDRLESGDWIKTF.

The chain links TRGV4 to TRGJ1 or TRGJ2. V dropped 0 bases and J dropped 10; count of bases not matched to a gene: 6. Germline V gene lookup returns CDR1 EGSTGY and CDR2 YDSYTSSV. CDR3 length equals 12 residues. The CDR3 reads CATWDGRVKKLF. The DNA for the CDR3 is TGTGCCACCTGGGATGGGCGAGTAAAGAAACTCTTT.

This clone was counted only a few times. The rearrangement uses TRGV9 and TRGJ1 or TRGJ2. The J segment lost 5 bases and the V segment lost 2 bases, leaving 9 bases of the junction unmatched. CDR1 and CDR2 (germline): GITISATS, ISYDGTV (reference sequence). The CDR3 runs to 14 residues. This CDR3 is CALWEGPKDYKKLF. CDR3 coding DNA: TGTGCCTTGTGGGAGGGCCCCAAGGATTATAAGAAACTCTTT.

This clone was counted between two and nine times. The V gene is TRGV2, the J gene TRGJ1 or TRGJ2. J lost 12 bases, V lost 0 bases, and 8 bases had no gene match. The CDR3 consists of 12 residues. Germline V gives CDR1 EGSNGY, CDR2 YDSYNSKV. The CDR3, as DNA: TGTGCCACCTGGGACGGGCTGGGTAGGAAACTCTTT. Translation gives CATWDGLGRKLF.

The chain has TRGV9 and TRGJ1 or TRGJ2. Germline-derived CDR1 and CDR2 are GITISATS and ISYDGTV (reference sequence). The CDR3 has 15 residues. Germline trimming cut 3 bases from V and 0 bases from J; bases unmatched to any gene: 8. The CDR3 bases are TGTGCCTTGTGGGAGTTGTCTTCGAATTATTATAAGAAACTCTTT. Amino acid sequence: CALWELSSNYYKKLF.

A few counts support this clone. The chain employs TRGV8 and TRGJ1 or TRGJ2. The CDR3 is 13 residues long. With 0 bases clipped from V and 6 bases from J, the junction kept 5 bases outside the gene matches. Germline CDR1 is VENAVY and CDR2 is YDSYNSRV. In DNA form, the CDR3 reads TGTGCCACCTGGGATAGGCGGCGTTATAAGAAACTCTTT. Encoded protein: CATWDRRRYKKLF.

This clone is medium-sized (0.01 to 0.1%) in the sample. The chain employs TRGV8 and TRGJ1 or TRGJ2. The length of the CDR3 is 12 residues. Germline loops: CDR1 VENAVY, CDR2 YDSYNSRV. V lost 3 bases, J lost 6 bases, and 5 bases stayed unmatched. CDR3 loop: CATWDGGYKKLF. The CDR3 DNA is TGTGCCACCTGGGATGGAGGTTATAAGAAACTCTTT.

Details on this clone: This specimen includes other DNA sequences encoding the same CDR3. The chain links TRGV9 to TRGJ1 or TRGJ2. CDR3 length: 13 amino acids. CDR1 and CDR2 (germline): GITISATS, ISYDGTV (reference sequence). Unmatched junction bases numbered 4, after V lost 0 bases and J lost 5 bases. The CDR3 is CALWEVRNYKKLF. The CDR3 coding sequence is TGTGCCTTGTGGGAGGTGCGAAATTATAAGAAACTCTTT.

The chain links TRGV9 to TRGJ1 or TRGJ2. CDR1 GITISATS and CDR2 ISYDGTV come from the germline V gene (reference sequence). V dropped 1 base and J dropped 0; count of bases not matched to a gene: 9. The CDR3 extends over 16 amino acids. In DNA form, the CDR3 reads TGTGCCTTGTGGGAGGTTTTTAAGGAGAATTATTATAAGAAACTCTTT. Translating it yields CALWEVFKENYYKKLF.

This clone was seen only a few times. J is TRGJ1 or TRGJ2 and V is TRGV9. The CDR3 has 13 residues. Germline V CDR1 and CDR2: GITISATS, ISYDGTV (reference sequence). Losses at the gene ends were 2 bases for V and 7 bases for J; bases not matched to a gene: 8. CDR3 residues: CALWEALGYKKLF. The CDR3, as DNA: TGTGCCTTGTGGGAGGCTTTGGGATATAAGAAACTCTTT.